This TCR beta chain derives from a study of cytomegalovirus exposure and HLA in healthy donors. Germline V gene lookup returns CDR1 SGHNT and CDR2 YYREEE (reference sequence). V lost 0 bases and J lost 7; bases outside the gene matches: 18. This CDR3 contains 18 residues. This PCR relied on a set of 60 Vbeta primers and 13 Jbeta primers. Clones were read by immunoSEQ multiplex PCR, and TCRdb kept only the in-frame ones, dropping some. The table lists roughly 110,000 clones, 71% of them singletons. This clone was recorded only once. Its antigen is undetermined. Whole-study results and caveats: A later analysis found common viral pathogens apparently linked to several of the most significant clusters. Most of the TCR beta V segments (in an earlier analysis) were productive either about 87% or about 30% of the time. It is likely that the observed cluster of highly shared sequence variants was a sequencing artifact. HLA-A and HLA-B allele assignments for most subjects were reportedly predicted accurately using TCR beta sequences.

The sequencing sample was made of PBMCs. The TCR was taken from a female donor in good health and CMV-seronegative. This chain connects TRBV5-4 to TRBJ1-2; 7 positions agree with TRBD1. CDR3 sequence (DNA): TGTGCCAGCAGCTTGGTAAGATGGGAGGACTTAGGGGGCGGTGGCTACACCTTC. It translates to CASSLVRWEDLGGGGYTF.